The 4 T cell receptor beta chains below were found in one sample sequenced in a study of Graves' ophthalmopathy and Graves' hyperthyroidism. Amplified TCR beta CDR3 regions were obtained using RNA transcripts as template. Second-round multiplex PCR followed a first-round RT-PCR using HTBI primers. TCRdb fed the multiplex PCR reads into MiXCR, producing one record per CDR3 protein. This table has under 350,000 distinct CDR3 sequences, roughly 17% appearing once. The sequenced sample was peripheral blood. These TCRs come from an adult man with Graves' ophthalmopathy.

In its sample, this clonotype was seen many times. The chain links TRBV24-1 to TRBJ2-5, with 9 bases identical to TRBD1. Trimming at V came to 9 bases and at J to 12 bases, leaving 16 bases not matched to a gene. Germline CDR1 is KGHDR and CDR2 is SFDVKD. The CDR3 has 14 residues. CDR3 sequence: CATSGQGIYVGEYF. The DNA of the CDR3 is TGTGCCACCTCGGGACAGGGTATCTACGTGGGAGAGTACTTC.

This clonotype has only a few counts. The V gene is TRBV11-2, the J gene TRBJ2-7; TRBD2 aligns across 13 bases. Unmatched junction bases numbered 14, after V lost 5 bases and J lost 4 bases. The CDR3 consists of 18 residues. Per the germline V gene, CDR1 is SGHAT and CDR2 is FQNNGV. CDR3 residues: CASSRAGTSGIGVYEQYF. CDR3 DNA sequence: TGTGCCAGCAGCCGAGCCGGGACTAGCGGGATTGGAGTGTACGAGCAGTACTTC.

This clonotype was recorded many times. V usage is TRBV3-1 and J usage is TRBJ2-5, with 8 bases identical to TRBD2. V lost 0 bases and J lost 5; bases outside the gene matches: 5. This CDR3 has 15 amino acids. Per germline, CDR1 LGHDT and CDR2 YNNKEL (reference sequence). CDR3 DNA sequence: TGTGCCAGCAGCCAAGATAGCCGGGAGGGGGAGACCCAGTACTTC. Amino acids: CASSQDSREGETQYF.

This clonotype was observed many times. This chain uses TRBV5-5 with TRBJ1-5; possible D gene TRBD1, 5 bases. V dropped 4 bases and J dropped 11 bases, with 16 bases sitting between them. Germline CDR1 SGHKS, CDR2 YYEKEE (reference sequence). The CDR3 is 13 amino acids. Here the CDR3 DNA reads TGTGCCAGCAGCGTGGAAACAGGTATGACCCAGCATTTT. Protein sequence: CASSVETGMTQHF.